The clone carrying this T cell receptor beta chain is a singleton in its sample. Trimming took 2 bases from V and 6 from J, leaving 17 bases between them. CDR3 length: 15 amino acids. Germline CDR1 WNHNN, CDR2 SYGVQD (reference sequence). The source of the sample is a study of blood T cell repertoires in COVID-19. Study-wide context: Samples representing acute and convalescent COVID-19 were sourced from the United States, Italy and Spain. Sources were T cells, B-cell-depleted T cells, or PBMCs; the material itself was cDNA or gDNA.

In the original workflow: Estimation of nucleated cell counts relied on the amplification of reference gene primers. Clones were sequenced by immunoSEQ multiplex PCR, and TCRdb holds only the in-frame ones, with some missing. The D gene and trimming were derived from the DNA, and the V and J assignments and clone size from that table. The repertoire holds 200,000 to 300,000 clones, 80% to 85% seen once, with 4.2% in the top ten. Sequencing used peripheral blood. The chain couples TRBV10-1 to TRBJ2-7, with D possibly matching TRBD2 (5 bases). The receptor comes from a man aged 55 to 70 with acute or convalescent COVID-19. CDR3: CASSERQGGLSEQYF. CDR3 DNA sequence: TGCGCCAGCAGTGAGCGACAAGGCGGGCTAAGCGAGCAGTACTTC.